The 16 T cell receptor beta chains presented below share a single source sample, sequenced in a study of beta chain features in type 1 diabetes. The sequenced template was cDNA made from the entire isolated RNA. Assay used: immunoSEQ multiplex PCR; TCRdb lists only in-frame clones, some missing. The data contain tens of thousands of clones, 59% of them singletons. The sequencing sample was made of Tregs from blood. The receptors here all came from a woman between 18 and 29 years old in good health.

The J gene is TRBJ1-5, the V gene TRBV6-1, with D unresolved. From germline, CDR1 is MNHNS and CDR2 SASEGT. Trimming removed 0 bases from V and 9 bases from J, with 15 bases in between. The CDR3 is 15 residues long. CDR3 sequence (DNA): TGTGCCAGCAGTGAAGCTAGCGCGGGCCGGGCGCCCCAGCATTTT. This translates into CASSEASAGRAPQHF.

By sample fraction, this clone is medium-sized. CDR3 sequence reads: CASSPGASNDNEQFF. CDR3 coding DNA: TGTGCCAGCTCACCCGGAGCGAGTAACGACAATGAGCAGTTCTTC. The chain combines TRBV18 with TRBJ2-1; D remains ambiguous. CDR3 length: 15 amino acids. Germline CDR1 and CDR2: KGHSH and LQKENI. V gave up 3 bases and J gave up 5 bases, with 14 bases separating them.

V and J are TRBV5-8 and TRBJ1-1; no reliable D call. Trimming removed 7 bases from V and 0 bases from J, with 13 bases in between. Germline CDR1 reads SGHTS; CDR2 reads YDEGEE. This CDR3 comprises 14 residues. The CDR3 DNA reads as TGTGCCAGCGGTTGGGCTGTCTTGAACACTGAAGCTTTCTTT. Its protein product is CASGWAVLNTEAFF.

The CDR3 is CSVAGWSYGYTF. In DNA form, the CDR3 reads TGCAGCGTCGCGGGCTGGTCCTATGGCTACACCTTC. This chain connects TRBV29-1 to TRBJ1-2; no clear D. CDR3 length: 12 residues. The germline CDR1 and CDR2 sequences are SQVTM and ANQGSEA. The V and J ends lost 6 bases and 4 bases respectively, with 12 bases between them.

This clone turned up a few times. The chain employs TRBV5-1 and TRBJ2-1; TRBD2 matches 11 bases. Germline loops: CDR1 SGHRS, CDR2 YFSETQ. With V trimmed by 1 base and J by 3 bases, 0 bases remained unmatched. CDR3 size: 15 residues. The CDR3 loop reads CASSLTSGSYNEQFF. In nucleotides, the CDR3 is TGCGCCAGCAGCTTGACTAGCGGGAGCTACAATGAGCAGTTCTTC.

The chain joins TRBV11-3 to TRBJ1-2; D is unclear. The germline CDR1 and CDR2 sequences are SGHNT and YENEEA. Deletions cut 4 bases from V and 7 bases from J, with 16 bases between. This CDR3 has 14 amino acids. As DNA, the CDR3 is TGTGCCAGCAGCTCTGCCGGCTATGTAGCTGGCTACACCTTC. As protein: CASSSAGYVAGYTF.

This clone was seen a handful of times. The rearrangement uses TRBV7-3 and TRBJ2-1, with D unclear. V was cut by 5 bases and J by 5 bases, with 13 bases left in between. The CDR3 covers 14 residues. Germline V lookup: CDR1 SGHTA, CDR2 FQGTGA. The CDR3 protein is CASSPTPLHNEQFF. The CDR3 region has the DNA TGTGCCAGCAGCCCTACCCCTCTTCACAATGAGCAGTTCTTC. Variable domain in full (rest from reference TRBV7-3 and TRBJ2-1): GAGVSQTPSNKVTEKGKYVELRCDPISGHTALYWYRQSLGQGPEFLIYFQGTGAADDSGLPNDRFFAVRPEGSVSTLKIQRTERGDSAVYLCASSPTPLHNEQFFGPGTRLTVL.

The rearrangement links TRBV7-9 to TRBJ1-6; 10 positions match TRBD1. Germline CDR1 SEHNR, CDR2 FQNEAQ (reference sequence). V was clipped by 3 bases and J by 7 bases; unmatched bases: 3. This CDR3 spans 15 amino acids. The CDR3 DNA reads as TGTGCCAGCAGCTTCATGGACAGGGGGAATTCACCCCTCCACTTT. Its protein product is CASSFMDRGNSPLHF.

The chain links TRBV7-6 to TRBJ2-7; D possibly corresponds to TRBD1 (6 bases). The V and J ends lost 5 bases and 3 bases respectively, with 17 bases between them. The CDR3 is 15 amino acids. Germline V gene sequence: CDR1 SGHVS, CDR2 FNYEAQ. In DNA, the CDR3 is TGTGCCAGCAGCCTCGGTTCACAGGGATACTACGAGCAGTACTTC. Protein: CASSLGSQGYYEQYF. Variable domain in full (rest from reference TRBV7-6 and TRBJ2-7): GAGVSQSPRYKVTKRGQDVALRCDPISGHVSLYWYRQALGQGPEFLTYFNYEAQQDKSGLPNDRFSAERPEGSISTLTIQRTEQRDSAMYRCASSLGSQGYYEQYFGPGTRLTVT.

This clone was counted a few times. The chain carries TRBV4-1 and TRBJ2-5; D perhaps matches TRBD1 (5 bases). This CDR3 is built from 15 residues. V gave up 3 bases and J gave up 2 bases, with 13 bases separating them. Germline CDR1 is MGHRA and CDR2 is YSYEKL. The CDR3 bases are TGCGCCAGCAGCCAGCGACAGTCGTTACAAGAGACCCAGTACTTC. Its protein is CASSQRQSLQETQYF.

The V gene is TRBV5-1, the J gene TRBJ2-1; 7 bases line up with TRBD2. J was trimmed by 8 bases and V by 4 bases; bases with no gene match: 9. The CDR3 runs to 14 residues. Germline CDR1 and CDR2: SGHRS and YFSETQ. The CDR3: CASSRPGLRDEQFF. The CDR3 coding sequence is TGCGCCAGCAGCCGACCGGGACTACGTGATGAGCAGTTCTTC.

J is TRBJ2-3 and V is TRBV9; 7 bases agree with TRBD2. The CDR3 has 14 residues. V lost 1 base, J lost 6 bases, and 5 bases stayed unmatched. Looked up from germline, CDR1 is SGDLS and CDR2 is YYNGEE. The DNA of the CDR3 is TGTGCCAGCAGCGTATCTCCGGGAGGTGATACGCAGTATTTT. Protein: CASSVSPGGDTQYF.

The CDR3 protein is CASSYKTQGGFREQYF. The DNA for the CDR3 is TGTGCCAGCAGTTACAAGACACAGGGGGGATTTCGCGAGCAGTACTTC. The rearrangement joins TRBV6-6 to TRBJ2-7, with 8 bases lining up with TRBD1. The CDR3 length is 16 residues. Looked up from germline, CDR1 is MNHNY and CDR2 is SVGAGI (reference sequence). Unmatched junction bases numbered 12, after V lost 2 bases and J lost 6 bases.

The chain employs TRBV15 and TRBJ2-1; TRBD1 might be the D (6 bases). The CDR3 contains 15 residues. Germline V gene data show CDR1 as LNHNV and CDR2 as YYDKDF (reference sequence). V was pared by 2 bases and J by 3 bases, with 11 bases between. CDR3 loop: CATSRSRTVYNEQFF. The CDR3 nucleotides read TGTGCCACCAGCAGAAGTAGGACAGTCTACAATGAGCAGTTCTTC.

The chain employs TRBV19 and TRBJ2-6; TRBD2 agrees at 7 bases. The CDR3 spans 16 residues. The V gene end was trimmed by 5 bases and the J gene end by 9 bases; junction bases not matched to a gene: 13. Germline-derived CDR1 and CDR2 are LNHDA and SQIVND (reference sequence). CDR3 in DNA: TGTGCCAGTAGTCCAATAAGGGGAGGGGTCCTCAACGTCCTGACTTTC. Amino acids: CASSPIRGGVLNVLTF.

Remarks on this clone: The junction shows a germline mismatch at one end, possibly a read error. The rearrangement links TRBV4-2 to TRBJ2-1, with D possibly matching TRBD1 (5 bases). Germline V gene data show CDR1 as LGHNA and CDR2 as YNFKEQ. The CDR3 is 15 amino acids. CDR3 nucleotide sequence: TGTGCCAGCAGTTCCGACAGTAGCTCCTACACTGAGCAGTTCTTC. Translating it yields CASSSDSSSYTEQFF.